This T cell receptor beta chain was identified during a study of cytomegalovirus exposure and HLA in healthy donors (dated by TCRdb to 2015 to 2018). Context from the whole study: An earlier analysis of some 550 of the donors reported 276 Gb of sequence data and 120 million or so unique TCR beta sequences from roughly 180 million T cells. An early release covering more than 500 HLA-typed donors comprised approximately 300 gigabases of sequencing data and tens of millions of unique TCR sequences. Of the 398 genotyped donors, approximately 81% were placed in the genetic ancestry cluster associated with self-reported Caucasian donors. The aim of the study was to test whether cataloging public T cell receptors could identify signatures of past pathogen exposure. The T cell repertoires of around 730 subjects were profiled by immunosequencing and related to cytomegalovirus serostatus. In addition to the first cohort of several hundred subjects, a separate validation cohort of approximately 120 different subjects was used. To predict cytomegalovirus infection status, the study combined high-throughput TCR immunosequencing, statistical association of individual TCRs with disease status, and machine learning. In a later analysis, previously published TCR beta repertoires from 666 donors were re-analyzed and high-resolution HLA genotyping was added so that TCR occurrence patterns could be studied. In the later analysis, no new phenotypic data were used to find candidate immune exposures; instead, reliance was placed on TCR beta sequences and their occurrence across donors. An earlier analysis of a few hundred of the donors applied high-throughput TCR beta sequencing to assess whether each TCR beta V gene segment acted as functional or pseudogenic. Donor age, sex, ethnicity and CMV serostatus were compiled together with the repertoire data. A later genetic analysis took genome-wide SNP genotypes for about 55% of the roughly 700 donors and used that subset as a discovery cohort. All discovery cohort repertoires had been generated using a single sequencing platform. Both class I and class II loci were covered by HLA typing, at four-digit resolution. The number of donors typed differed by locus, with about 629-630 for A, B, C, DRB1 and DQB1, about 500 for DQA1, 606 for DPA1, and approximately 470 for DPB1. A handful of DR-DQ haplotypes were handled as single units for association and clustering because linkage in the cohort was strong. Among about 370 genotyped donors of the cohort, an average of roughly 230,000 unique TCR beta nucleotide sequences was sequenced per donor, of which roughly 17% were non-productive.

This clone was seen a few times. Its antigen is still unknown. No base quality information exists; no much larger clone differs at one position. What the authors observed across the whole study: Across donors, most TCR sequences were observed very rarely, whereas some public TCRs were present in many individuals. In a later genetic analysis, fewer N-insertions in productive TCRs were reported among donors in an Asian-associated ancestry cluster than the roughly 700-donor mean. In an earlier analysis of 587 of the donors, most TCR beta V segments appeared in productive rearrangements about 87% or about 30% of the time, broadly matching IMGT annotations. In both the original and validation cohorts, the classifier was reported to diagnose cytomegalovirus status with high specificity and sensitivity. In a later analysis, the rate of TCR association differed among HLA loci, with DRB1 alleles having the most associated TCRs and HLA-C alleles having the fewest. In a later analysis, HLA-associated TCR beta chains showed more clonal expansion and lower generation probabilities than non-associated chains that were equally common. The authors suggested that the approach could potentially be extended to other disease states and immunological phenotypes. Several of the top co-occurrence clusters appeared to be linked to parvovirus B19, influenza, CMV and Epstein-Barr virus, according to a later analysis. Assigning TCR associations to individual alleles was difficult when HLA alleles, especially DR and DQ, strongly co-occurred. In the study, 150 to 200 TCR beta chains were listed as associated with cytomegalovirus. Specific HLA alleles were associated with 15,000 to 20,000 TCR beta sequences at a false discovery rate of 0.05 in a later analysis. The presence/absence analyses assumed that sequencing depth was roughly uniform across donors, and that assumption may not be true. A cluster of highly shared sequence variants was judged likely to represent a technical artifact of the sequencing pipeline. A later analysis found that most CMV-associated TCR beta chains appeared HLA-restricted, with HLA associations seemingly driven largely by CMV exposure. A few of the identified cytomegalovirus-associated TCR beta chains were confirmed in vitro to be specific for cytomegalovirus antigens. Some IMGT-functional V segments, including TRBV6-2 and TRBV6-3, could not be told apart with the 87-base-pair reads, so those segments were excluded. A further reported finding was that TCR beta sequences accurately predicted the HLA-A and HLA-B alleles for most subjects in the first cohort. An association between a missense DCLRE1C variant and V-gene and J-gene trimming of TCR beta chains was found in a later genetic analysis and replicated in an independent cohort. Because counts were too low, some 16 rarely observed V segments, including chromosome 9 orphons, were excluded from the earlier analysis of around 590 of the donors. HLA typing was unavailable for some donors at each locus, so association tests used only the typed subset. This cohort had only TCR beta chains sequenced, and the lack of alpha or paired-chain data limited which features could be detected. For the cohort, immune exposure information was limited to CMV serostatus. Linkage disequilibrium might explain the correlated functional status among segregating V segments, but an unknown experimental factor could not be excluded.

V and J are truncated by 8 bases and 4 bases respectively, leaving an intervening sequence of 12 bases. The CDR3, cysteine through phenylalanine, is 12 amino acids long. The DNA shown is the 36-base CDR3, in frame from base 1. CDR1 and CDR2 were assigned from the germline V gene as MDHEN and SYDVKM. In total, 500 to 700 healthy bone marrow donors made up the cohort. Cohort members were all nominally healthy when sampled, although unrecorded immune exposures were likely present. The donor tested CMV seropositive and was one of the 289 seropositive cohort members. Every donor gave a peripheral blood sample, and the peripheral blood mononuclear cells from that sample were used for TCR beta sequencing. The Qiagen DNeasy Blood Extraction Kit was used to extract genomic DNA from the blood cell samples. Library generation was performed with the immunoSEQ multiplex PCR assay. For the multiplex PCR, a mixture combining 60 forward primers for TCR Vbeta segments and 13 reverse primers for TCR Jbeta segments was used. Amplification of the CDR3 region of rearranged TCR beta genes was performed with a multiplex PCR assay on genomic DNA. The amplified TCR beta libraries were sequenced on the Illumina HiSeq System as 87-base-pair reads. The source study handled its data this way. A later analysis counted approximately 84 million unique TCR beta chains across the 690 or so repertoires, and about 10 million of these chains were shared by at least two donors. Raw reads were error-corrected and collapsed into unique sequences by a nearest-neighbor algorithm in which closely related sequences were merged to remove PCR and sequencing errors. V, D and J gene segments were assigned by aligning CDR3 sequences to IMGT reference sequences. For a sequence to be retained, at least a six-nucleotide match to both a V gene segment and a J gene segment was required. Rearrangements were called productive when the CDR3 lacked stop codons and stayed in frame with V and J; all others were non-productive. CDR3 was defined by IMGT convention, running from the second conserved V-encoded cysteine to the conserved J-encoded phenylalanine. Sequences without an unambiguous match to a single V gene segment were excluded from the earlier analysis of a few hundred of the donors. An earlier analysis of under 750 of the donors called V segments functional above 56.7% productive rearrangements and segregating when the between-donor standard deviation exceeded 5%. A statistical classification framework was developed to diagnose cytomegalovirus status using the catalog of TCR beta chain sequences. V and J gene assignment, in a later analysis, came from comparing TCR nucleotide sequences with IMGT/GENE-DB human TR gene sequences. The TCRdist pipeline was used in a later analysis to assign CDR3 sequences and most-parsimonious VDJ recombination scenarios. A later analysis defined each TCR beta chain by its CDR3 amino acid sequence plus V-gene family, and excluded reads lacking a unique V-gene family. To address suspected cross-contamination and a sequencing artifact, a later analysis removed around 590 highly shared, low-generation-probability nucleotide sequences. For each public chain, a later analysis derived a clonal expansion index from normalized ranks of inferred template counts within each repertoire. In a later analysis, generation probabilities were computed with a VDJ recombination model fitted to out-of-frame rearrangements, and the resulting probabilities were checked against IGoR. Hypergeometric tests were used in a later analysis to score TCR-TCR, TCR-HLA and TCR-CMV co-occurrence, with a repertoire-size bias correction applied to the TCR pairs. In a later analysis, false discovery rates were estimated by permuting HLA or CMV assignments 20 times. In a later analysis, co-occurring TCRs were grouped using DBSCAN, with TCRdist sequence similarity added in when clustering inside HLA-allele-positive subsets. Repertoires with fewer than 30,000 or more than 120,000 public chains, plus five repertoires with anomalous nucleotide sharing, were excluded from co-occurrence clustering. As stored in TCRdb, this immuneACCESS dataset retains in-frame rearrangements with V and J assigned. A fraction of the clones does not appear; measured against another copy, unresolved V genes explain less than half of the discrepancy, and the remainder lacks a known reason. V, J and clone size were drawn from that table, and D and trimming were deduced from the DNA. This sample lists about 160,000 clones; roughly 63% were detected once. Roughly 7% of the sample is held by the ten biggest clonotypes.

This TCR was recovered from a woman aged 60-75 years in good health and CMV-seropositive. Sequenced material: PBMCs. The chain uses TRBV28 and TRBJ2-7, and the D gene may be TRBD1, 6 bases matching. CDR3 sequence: CASHTQGYEQYF. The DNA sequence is TGTGCCAGCCACACACAGGGTTACGAGCAGTACTTC.